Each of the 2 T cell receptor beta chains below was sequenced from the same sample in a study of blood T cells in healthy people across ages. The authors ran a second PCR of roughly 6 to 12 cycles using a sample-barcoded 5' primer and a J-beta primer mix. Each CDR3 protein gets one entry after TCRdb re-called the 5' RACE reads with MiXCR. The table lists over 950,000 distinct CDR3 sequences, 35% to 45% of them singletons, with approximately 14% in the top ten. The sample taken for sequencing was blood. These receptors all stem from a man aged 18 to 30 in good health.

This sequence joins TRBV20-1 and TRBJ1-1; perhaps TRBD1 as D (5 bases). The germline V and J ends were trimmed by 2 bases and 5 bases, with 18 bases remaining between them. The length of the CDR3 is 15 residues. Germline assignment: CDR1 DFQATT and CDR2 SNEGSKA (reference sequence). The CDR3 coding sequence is TGCAGTGCTAGATACCATAGGGGCCTAGGGACTGAAGCTTTCTTT. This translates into CSARYHRGLGTEAFF.

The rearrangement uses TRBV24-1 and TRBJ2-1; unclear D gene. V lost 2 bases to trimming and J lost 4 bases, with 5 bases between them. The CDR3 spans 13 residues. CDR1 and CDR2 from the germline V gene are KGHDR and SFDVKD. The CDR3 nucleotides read TGTGCCACCAGTGATTCTTTTTACAATGAGCAGTTCTTC. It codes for CATSDSFYNEQFF.